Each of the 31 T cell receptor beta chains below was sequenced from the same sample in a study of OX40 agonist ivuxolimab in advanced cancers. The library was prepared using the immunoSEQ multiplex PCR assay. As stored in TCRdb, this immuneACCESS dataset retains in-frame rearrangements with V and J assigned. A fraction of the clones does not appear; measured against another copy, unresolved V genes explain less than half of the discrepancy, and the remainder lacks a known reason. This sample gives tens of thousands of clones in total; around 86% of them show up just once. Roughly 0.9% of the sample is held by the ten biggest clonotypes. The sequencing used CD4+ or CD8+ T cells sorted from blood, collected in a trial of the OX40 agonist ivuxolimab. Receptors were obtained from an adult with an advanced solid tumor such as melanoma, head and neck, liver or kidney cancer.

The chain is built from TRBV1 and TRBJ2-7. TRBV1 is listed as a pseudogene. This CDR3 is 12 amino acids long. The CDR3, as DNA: TGCACCAGCAGACCTCTCGAATACGAGCAGTACTTC. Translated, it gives CTSRPLEYEQYF.

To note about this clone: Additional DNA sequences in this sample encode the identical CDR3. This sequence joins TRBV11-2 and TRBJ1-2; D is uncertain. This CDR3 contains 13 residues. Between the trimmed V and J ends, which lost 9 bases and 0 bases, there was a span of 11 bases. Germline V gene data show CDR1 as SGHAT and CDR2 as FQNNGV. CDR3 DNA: TGTGCCAGTTCCTTAGGTCCTAACTATGGCTACACCTTC. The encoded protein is CASSLGPNYGYTF. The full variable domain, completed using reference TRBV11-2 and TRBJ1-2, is EAGVAQSPRYKIIEKRQSVAFWCNPISGHATLYWYQQILGQGPKLLIQFQNNGVVDDSQLPKDRFSAERLKGVDSTLKIQPAKLEDSAVYLCASSLGPNYGYTFGSGTRLTVV.

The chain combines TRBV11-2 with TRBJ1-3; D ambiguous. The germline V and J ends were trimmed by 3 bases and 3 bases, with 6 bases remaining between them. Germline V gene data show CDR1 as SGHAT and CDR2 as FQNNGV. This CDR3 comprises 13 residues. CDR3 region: CASSFSDGNTIYF. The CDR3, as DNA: TGTGCCAGCAGCTTTTCGGATGGAAACACCATATATTTT.

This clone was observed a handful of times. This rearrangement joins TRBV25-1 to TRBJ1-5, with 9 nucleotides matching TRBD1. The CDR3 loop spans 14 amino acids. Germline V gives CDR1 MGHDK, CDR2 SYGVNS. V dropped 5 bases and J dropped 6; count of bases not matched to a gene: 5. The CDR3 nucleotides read TGTGCCAGCAGTAGGACAGGGGCCAGTCAGCCCCAGCATTTT. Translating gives CASSRTGASQPQHF.

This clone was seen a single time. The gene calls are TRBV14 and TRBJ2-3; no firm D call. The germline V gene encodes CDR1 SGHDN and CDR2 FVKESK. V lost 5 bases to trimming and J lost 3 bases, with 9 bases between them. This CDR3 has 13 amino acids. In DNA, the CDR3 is TGTGCCAGCAGCGCTCAATTAACAGATACGCAGTATTTT. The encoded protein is CASSAQLTDTQYF.

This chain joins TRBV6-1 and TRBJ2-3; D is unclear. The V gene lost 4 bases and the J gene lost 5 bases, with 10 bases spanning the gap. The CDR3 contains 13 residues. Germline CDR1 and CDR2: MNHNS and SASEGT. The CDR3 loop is CASSAWTRDTQYF. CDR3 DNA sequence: TGTGCCAGCAGTGCGTGGACCCGAGATACGCAGTATTTT.

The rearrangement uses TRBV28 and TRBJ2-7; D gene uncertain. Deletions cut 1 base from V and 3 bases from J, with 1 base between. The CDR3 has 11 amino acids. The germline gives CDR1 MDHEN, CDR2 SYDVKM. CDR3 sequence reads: CASSLFYEQYF. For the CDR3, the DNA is TGTGCCAGCAGTTTATTCTACGAGCAGTACTTC.

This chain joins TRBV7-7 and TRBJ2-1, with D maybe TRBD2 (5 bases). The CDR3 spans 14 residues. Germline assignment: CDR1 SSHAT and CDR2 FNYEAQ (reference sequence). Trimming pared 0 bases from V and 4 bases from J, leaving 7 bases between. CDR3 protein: CASSLAGVYNEQFF. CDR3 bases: TGTGCCAGCAGCTTAGCCGGGGTTTACAATGAGCAGTTCTTC.

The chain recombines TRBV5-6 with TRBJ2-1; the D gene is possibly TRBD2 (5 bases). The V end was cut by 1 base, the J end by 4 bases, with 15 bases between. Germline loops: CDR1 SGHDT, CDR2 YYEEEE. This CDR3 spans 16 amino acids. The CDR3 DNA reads TGTGCCAGCAGCTTGTTCTCTAGCATCACGTACAATGAGCAGTTCTTC. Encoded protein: CASSLFSSITYNEQFF.

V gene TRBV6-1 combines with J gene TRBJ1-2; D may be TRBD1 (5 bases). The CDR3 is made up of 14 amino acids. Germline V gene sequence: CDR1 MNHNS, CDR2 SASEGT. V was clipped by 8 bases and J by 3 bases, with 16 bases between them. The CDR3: CASARDGGDYGYTF. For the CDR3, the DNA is TGTGCCAGCGCCCGGGACGGAGGGGACTATGGCTACACCTTC.

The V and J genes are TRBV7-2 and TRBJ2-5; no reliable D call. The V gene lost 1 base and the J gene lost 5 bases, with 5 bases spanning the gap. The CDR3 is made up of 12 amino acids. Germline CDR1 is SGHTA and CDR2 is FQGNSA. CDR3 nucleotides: TGTGCCAGCAGCTTAGGGTCCGAGACCCAGTACTTC. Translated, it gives CASSLGSETQYF.

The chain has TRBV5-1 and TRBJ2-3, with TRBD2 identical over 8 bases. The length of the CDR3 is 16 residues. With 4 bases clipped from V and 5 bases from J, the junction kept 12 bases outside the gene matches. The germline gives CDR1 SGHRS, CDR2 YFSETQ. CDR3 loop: CASSATGTSVGDTQYF. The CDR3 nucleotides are TGCGCCAGCAGCGCAACCGGGACTAGTGTCGGAGATACGCAGTATTTT.

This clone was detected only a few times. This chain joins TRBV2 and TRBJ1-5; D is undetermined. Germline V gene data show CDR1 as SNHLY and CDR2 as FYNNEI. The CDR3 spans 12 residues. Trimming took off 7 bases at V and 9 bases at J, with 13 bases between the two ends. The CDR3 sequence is CASTVGVGPQHF. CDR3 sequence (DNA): TGTGCCAGCACCGTCGGAGTCGGGCCCCAGCATTTT.

DNA for the CDR3: TGTGCCACCTTACGGACAGGGAACACAGATACGCAGTATTTT. As protein: CATLRTGNTDTQYF. V is TRBV15 and J is TRBJ2-3; TRBD1 matches at 8 bases. Germline loops: CDR1 LNHNV, CDR2 YYDKDF (reference sequence). The trim removed 8 bases at V and 2 bases at J, leaving 6 bases unmatched. The CDR3 extends over 14 amino acids. Combining the CDR3 with reference TRBV15 and TRBJ2-3 gives the whole variable domain DAMVIQNPRYQVTQFGKPVTLSCSQTLNHNVMYWYQQKSSQAPKLLFHYYDKDFNNEADTPDNFQSRRPNTSFCFLDIRSPGLGDTAMYLCATLRTGNTDTQYFGPGTRLTVL.

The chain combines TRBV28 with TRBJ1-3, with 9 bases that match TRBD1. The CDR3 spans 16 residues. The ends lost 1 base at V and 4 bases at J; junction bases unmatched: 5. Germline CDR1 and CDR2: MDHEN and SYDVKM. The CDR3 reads CASSLLQGARGNTIYF. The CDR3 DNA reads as TGTGCCAGCAGTTTATTACAGGGGGCGCGAGGAAACACCATATATTTT.

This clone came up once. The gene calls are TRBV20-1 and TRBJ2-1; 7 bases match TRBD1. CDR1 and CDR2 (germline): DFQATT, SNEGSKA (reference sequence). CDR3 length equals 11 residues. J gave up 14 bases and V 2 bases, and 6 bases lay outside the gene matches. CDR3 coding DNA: TGCAGTGCTAGATCAGTCAGGGGGAAGTTCTTC. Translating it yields CSARSVRGKFF.

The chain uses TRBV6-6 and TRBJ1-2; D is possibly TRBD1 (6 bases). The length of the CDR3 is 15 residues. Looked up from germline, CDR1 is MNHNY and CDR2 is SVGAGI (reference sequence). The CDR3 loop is CVALGGGFLNYGYTF. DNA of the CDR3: TGTGTGGCCCTGGGAGGGGGGTTCCTTAACTATGGCTACACCTTC.

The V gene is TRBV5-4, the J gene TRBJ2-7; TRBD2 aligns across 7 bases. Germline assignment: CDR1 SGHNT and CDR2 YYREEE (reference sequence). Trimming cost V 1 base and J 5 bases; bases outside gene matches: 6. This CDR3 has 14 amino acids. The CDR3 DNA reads TGTGCCAGCAGCTTGTGGGGGGGGACCCACGAGCAGTACTTC. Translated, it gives CASSLWGGTHEQYF.

The CDR3 protein is CASGLGSLALETQYF. The DNA for the CDR3 is TGTGCTAGTGGTTTGGGCAGCCTTGCGCTGGAGACCCAGTACTTC. The J gene is TRBJ2-5, the V gene TRBV12-5; D unresolved. CDR3 length: 15 amino acids. Germline values: CDR1 LGHNT, CDR2 FRNRAP. Between the trimmed V and J ends, which lost 1 base and 5 bases, there was a span of 14 bases.

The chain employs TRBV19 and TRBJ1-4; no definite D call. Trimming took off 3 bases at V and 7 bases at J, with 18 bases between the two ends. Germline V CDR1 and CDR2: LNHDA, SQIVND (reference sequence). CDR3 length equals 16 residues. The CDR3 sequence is CASSMSGSLPGEKLFF. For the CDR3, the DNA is TGTGCCAGTAGTATGAGTGGGTCGCTCCCAGGTGAAAAACTGTTTTTT. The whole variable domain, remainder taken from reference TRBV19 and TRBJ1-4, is DGGITQSPKYLFRKEGQNVTLSCEQNLNHDAMYWYRQDPGQGLRLIYYSQIVNDFQKGDIAEGYSVSREKKESFPLTVTSAQKNPTAFYLCASSMSGSLPGEKLFFGSGTQLSVL.

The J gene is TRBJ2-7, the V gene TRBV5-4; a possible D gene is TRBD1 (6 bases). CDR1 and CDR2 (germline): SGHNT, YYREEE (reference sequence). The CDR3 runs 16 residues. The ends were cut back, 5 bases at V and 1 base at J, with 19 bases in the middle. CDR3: CASRRSTGIGSYEQYF. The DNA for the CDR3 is TGTGCCAGCAGACGATCCACAGGGATAGGGTCCTACGAGCAGTACTTC.

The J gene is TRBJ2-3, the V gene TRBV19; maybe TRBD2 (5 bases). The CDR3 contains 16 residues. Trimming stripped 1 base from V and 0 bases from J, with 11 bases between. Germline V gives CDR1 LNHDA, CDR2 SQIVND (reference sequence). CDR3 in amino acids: CASSIGGLASTDTQYF. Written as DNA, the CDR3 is TGTGCCAGTAGTATAGGCGGGTTAGCCAGCACAGATACGCAGTATTTT.

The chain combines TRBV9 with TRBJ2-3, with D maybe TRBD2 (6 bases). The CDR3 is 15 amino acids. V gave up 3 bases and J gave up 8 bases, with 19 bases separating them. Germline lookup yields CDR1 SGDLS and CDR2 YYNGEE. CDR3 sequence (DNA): TGTGCCAGCAGCGGAGGAGGGACCCTCCTGAGTACGCAGTATTTT. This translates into CASSGGGTLLSTQYF. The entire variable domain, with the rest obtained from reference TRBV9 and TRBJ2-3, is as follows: DSGVTQTPKHLITATGQRVTLRCSPRSGDLSVYWYQQSLDQGLQFLIQYYNGEERAKGNILERFSAQQFPDLHSELNLSSLELGDSALYFCASSGGGTLLSTQYFGPGTRLTVL.

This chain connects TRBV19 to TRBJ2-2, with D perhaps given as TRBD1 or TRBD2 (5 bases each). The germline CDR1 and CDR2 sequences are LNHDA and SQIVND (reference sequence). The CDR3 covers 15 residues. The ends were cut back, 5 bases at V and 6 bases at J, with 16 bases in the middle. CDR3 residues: CASSAPSTAAGELFF. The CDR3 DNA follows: TGTGCCAGTAGTGCTCCCTCGACAGCGGCCGGGGAGCTGTTTTTT.

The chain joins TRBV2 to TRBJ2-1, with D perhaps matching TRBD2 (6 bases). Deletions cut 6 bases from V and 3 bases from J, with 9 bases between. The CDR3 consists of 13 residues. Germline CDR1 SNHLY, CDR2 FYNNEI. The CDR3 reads CASRGLRYNEQFF. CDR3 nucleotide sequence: TGTGCCAGCAGGGGACTCCGCTACAATGAGCAGTTCTTC.

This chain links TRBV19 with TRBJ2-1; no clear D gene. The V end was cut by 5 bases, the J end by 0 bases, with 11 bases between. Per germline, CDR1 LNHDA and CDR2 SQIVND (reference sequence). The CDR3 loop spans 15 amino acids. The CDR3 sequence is CASSVDTTSYNEQFF. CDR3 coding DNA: TGTGCCAGTAGTGTTGACACAACCTCCTACAATGAGCAGTTCTTC.

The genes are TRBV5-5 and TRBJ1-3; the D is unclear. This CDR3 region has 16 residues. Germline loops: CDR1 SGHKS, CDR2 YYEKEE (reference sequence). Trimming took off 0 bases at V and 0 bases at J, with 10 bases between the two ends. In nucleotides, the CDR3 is TGTGCCAGCAGCTTGGGAACAGCGCTCTCTGGAAACACCATATATTTT. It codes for CASSLGTALSGNTIYF.

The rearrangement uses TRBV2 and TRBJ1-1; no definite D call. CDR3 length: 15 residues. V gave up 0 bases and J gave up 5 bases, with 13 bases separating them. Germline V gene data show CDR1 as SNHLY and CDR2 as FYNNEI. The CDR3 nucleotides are TGTGCCAGCAGTGAAGCGCCGGGCAGGCGGACTGAAGCTTTCTTT. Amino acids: CASSEAPGRRTEAFF.

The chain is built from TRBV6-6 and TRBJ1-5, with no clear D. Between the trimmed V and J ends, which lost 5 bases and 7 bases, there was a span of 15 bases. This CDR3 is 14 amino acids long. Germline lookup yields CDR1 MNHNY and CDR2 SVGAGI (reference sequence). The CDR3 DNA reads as TGTGCCAGCAGTGGCGTAAGAGCGGGACAGCCCCAGCATTTT. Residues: CASSGVRAGQPQHF.

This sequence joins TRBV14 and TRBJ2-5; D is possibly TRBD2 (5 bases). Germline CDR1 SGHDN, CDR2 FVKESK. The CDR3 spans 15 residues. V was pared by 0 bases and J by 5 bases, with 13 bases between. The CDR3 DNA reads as TGTGCCAGCAGCCAAGATCGTCGGAGAGGGGAGACCCAGTACTTC. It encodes CASSQDRRRGETQYF.

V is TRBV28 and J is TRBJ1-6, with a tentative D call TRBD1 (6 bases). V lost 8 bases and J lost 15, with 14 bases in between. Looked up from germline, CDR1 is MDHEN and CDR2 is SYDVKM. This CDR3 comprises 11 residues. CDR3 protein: CASLGGNVLHF. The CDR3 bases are TGTGCCAGCCTAGGGGGAAATGTCCTCCACTTT.